A single sample is the source of the 26 T cell receptor beta chains below, sequenced in a study of T-cell reconstitution after alpha-beta-depleted transplantation in children. TCRbeta library construction was performed incorporating unique molecular identifiers. TCRdb reprocessed the PCR reads with MiXCR, giving one entry per CDR3 protein. The data contain around 450,000 distinct CDR3 sequences, about 45% of them singletons. Sample: PBMCs, taken before TCRalphabeta/CD19-depleted stem cell transplant. These TCRs come from a girl aged 2-10 years with aplastic anemia, due to receive a stem cell transplant.

With respect to this clonotype: A junction end diverges from the germline sequence, so it may reflect a read error. The chain employs TRBV14 and TRBJ2-1; no definite D call. The CDR3 extends over 13 amino acids. Germline V CDR1 and CDR2: SGHDN, FVKESK. The CDR3 bases are TGTTCCAGCAGCCCTGGCAGATTCAATGAGCAGTTCTTC. Its protein product is CSSSPGRFNEQFF.

The chain recombines TRBV7-9 with TRBJ2-3; 8 bases match TRBD1. V shed 5 bases and J 3 bases; nucleotides not matched to a gene: 10. Germline-derived CDR1 and CDR2 are SEHNR and FQNEAQ (reference sequence). The CDR3 spans 16 residues. CDR3 DNA: TGTGCCAGCAGCGACCAGACAGGGGTGTTGACAGATACGCAGTATTTT. Amino acids: CASSDQTGVLTDTQYF.

This clonotype was found many times. The chain joins TRBV12-3 or TRBV12-4 to TRBJ1-2; D remains ambiguous. The CDR3 loop spans 14 amino acids. V was cut by 3 bases and J by 8 bases, with 16 bases left in between. The CDR3 DNA follows: TGTGCCAGCAGTTTTGAACACTCGCCGGTGGGCTACACCTTC. Its protein product is CASSFEHSPVGYTF.

The rearrangement links TRBV20-1 to TRBJ1-3; D gene unclear. Deletions cut 4 bases from V and 4 bases from J, with 17 bases between. The CDR3 runs to 15 residues. From germline, CDR1 is DFQATT and CDR2 SNEGSKA (reference sequence). This CDR3 reads CSATSGREGGNTIYF. CDR3 nucleotide sequence: TGCAGTGCTACCTCCGGGAGGGAGGGAGGAAACACCATATATTTT.

V gene TRBV29-1 combines with J gene TRBJ2-7; perhaps TRBD2 as D (6 bases). Trimming cost V 4 bases and J 7 bases, with 20 bases left between them. The CDR3 has 14 amino acids. From germline, CDR1 is SQVTM and CDR2 ANQGSEA. The CDR3 loop reads CSVVGDWRFGEQYF. In nucleotides, the CDR3 is TGCAGCGTTGTCGGGGACTGGCGCTTTGGAGAGCAGTACTTC.

V is TRBV6-6 and J is TRBJ2-1; perhaps TRBD1 as D (5 bases). V dropped 6 bases and J dropped 9 bases, with 12 bases sitting between them. CDR3 length equals 12 residues. CDR1 and CDR2 from the germline V gene are MNHNY and SVGAGI (reference sequence). The CDR3 DNA reads TGTGCCAGCAGCTTACCTAGGGGTGAGCAGTTCTTC. Translated, it gives CASSLPRGEQFF.

This clonotype was observed many times. The genes are TRBV4-2 and TRBJ2-3; the match to TRBD2 covers 7 bases. The CDR3 contains 16 residues. The ends lost 6 bases at V and 2 bases at J; junction bases unmatched: 11. Germline CDR1 reads LGHNA; CDR2 reads YNFKEQ. Here the CDR3 reads CASRPRTLAVTDTQYF. The CDR3 DNA sequence: TGTGCCAGCAGGCCAAGAACGCTAGCGGTCACAGATACGCAGTATTTT.

This clonotype occurred once. V gene TRBV6-1 combines with J gene TRBJ2-7, with D possibly being TRBD1 or TRBD2 (5 bases each). V lost 8 bases and J lost 0, with 11 bases in between. Germline V gene sequence: CDR1 MNHNS, CDR2 SASEGT. The CDR3 is made up of 13 amino acids. CDR3 sequence (DNA): TGTGCCAGCTGGGACGGAGCCTCCTACGAGCAGTACTTC. Protein product: CASWDGASYEQYF.

This clonotype was picked up a small number of times. An end of the junction differs from the germline gene, which may be a read error. V is TRBV7-2 and J is TRBJ2-4; 8 nucleotides align to TRBD2. This CDR3 spans 14 amino acids. Germline loops: CDR1 SGHTA, CDR2 FQGNSA. This CDR3 reads CASSLARTGGPWSF. The CDR3 region has the DNA TGTGCCAGCAGCTTAGCGCGTACGGGGGGGCCGTGGTCCTTC.

A single count supports this clonotype. The chain combines TRBV5-1 with TRBJ2-5, with TRBD2 matching 7 bases. CDR1 and CDR2 from the germline V gene are SGHRS and YFSETQ. The length of the CDR3 is 15 residues. The V and J ends lost 1 base and 3 bases, in that order; junction bases with no gene match: 6. Written as DNA, the CDR3 is TGCGCCAGCAGCTTGTCCTGGACTAGAGAAGAGACCCAGTACTTC. Encoded protein: CASSLSWTREETQYF.

V gene TRBV4-1 combines with J gene TRBJ2-1; D ambiguous. Germline loops: CDR1 MGHRA, CDR2 YSYEKL. The CDR3 consists of 13 residues. Trimming left V 1 base short and J 7 bases short, with 8 bases between. CDR3 bases: TGCGCCAGCAGCCAAGGAGGCCAAAATGAGCAGTTCTTC. Its protein is CASSQGGQNEQFF.

This rearrangement joins TRBV9 to TRBJ2-5; 9 bases align to TRBD1. Per germline, CDR1 SGDLS and CDR2 YYNGEE. J lost 2 bases, V lost 2 bases, and 4 bases had no gene match. The CDR3 is 15 amino acids. CDR3 DNA sequence: TGTGCCAGCAGCGTTGGACAGGGGAGGCAAGAGACCCAGTACTTC. This gives the protein CASSVGQGRQETQYF.

J is TRBJ2-3 and V is TRBV5-5; TRBD2 aligns across 8 bases. From germline, CDR1 is SGHKS and CDR2 YYEKEE (reference sequence). V lost 2 bases and J lost 2; bases outside the gene matches: 10. The CDR3 spans 17 residues. The CDR3 nucleotides read TGTGCCAGCAGCTTCGGAGCGGGAGTGTTATTCACAGATACGCAGTATTTT. Protein: CASSFGAGVLFTDTQYF.

This clonotype was recorded once. The J gene is TRBJ2-5, the V gene TRBV3-1; 10 bases match TRBD2. There are 16 residues in the CDR3. Germline V gives CDR1 LGHDT, CDR2 YNNKEL (reference sequence). The ends lost 4 bases at V and 0 bases at J; junction bases unmatched: 5. CDR3 nucleotide sequence: TGTGCCAGCAGCCTCACACTAGCGGGGTACCAAGAGACCCAGTACTTC. Amino acid sequence: CASSLTLAGYQETQYF.

J is TRBJ2-2 and V is TRBV6-1; D is perhaps TRBD2 (6 bases). This CDR3 has 15 amino acids. Germline V gives CDR1 MNHNS, CDR2 SASEGT. Trimming took off 6 bases at V and 0 bases at J, with 11 bases between the two ends. CDR3 bases: TGTGCCAGCAGACCCCTAGCGCCGAACACCGGGGAGCTGTTTTTT. Translated, it gives CASRPLAPNTGELFF.

This clonotype was detected many times. The chain combines TRBV5-6 with TRBJ2-3, with 10 bases lining up with TRBD2. Germline V lookup: CDR1 SGHDT, CDR2 YYEEEE. The CDR3 is 16 residues long. Unmatched junction bases numbered 3, after V lost 0 bases and J lost 2 bases. For the CDR3, the DNA is TGTGCCAGCAGCTTGGATAGCGGGAGGATCACAGATACGCAGTATTTT. It yields the protein CASSLDSGRITDTQYF.

The chain is built from TRBV5-1 and TRBJ2-4; 7 bases are a match to TRBD1. V shed 4 bases, J shed 11 bases, and the junction held 9 bases outside the gene matches. The CDR3 runs 13 residues. Per germline, CDR1 SGHRS and CDR2 YFSETQ. The CDR3 sequence is CASSQGTAKVQYF. DNA of the CDR3: TGCGCCAGCAGCCAAGGGACAGCAAAAGTTCAGTACTTC.

Only one count was recorded for this clonotype. A much larger clone sits a single nucleotide away, making a read error possible. The CDR3 region is CASSPRAQGPGNTICF. The DNA of the CDR3 is TGCGCCAGCAGCCCCCGGGCACAGGGCCCTGGAAACACCATATGTTTT. The chain joins TRBV4-1 to TRBJ1-3; a weak D match, TRBD1 (6 bases). Germline lookup yields CDR1 MGHRA and CDR2 YSYEKL. This CDR3 comprises 16 residues.

This clonotype was seen many times. The chain recombines TRBV5-1 with TRBJ1-1; D is perhaps TRBD1 (5 bases). This CDR3 is 13 amino acids long. Between the trimmed V and J ends, which lost 6 bases and 0 bases, there was a span of 9 bases. Germline V lookup: CDR1 SGHRS, CDR2 YFSETQ. The CDR3: CASKKDMNTEAFF. The CDR3 DNA sequence: TGCGCCAGCAAGAAGGACATGAACACTGAAGCTTTCTTT.

This chain links TRBV12-3 or TRBV12-4 with TRBJ1-2, with D uncertain. The V end was cut by 1 base, the J end by 4 bases, with 7 bases between. The CDR3 consists of 13 residues. CDR3 DNA sequence: TGTGCCAGCAGTTTAGTGACGGCCTATGGCTACACCTTC. Its protein is CASSLVTAYGYTF.

This clonotype has just one count. The chain carries TRBV20-1 and TRBJ2-3; 14 positions agree with TRBD2. V lost 0 bases to trimming and J lost 6 bases; unmatched junction nucleotides: 2. The CDR3 length is 15 residues. CDR1 and CDR2 (germline): DFQATT, SNEGSKA (reference sequence). The CDR3 coding sequence is TGCAGTGCTAGAGACGGGACTAGCGGGAGTGATACGCAGTATTTT. Translation gives CSARDGTSGSDTQYF.

The chain has TRBV5-1 and TRBJ1-2; 9 bases agree with TRBD1. In germline, CDR1 is SGHRS, CDR2 YFSETQ. The CDR3 is 14 residues long. The V and J ends lost 4 bases and 4 bases, in that order; junction bases with no gene match: 5. The CDR3 bases are TGCGCCAGCAGCGAGGGACAGGGTCTCTATGGCTACACCTTC. Translating it yields CASSEGQGLYGYTF.

This chain joins TRBV4-3 and TRBJ2-2; D is possibly TRBD2 (7 bases). Germline V gene data show CDR1 as LGHNA and CDR2 as YSLEER. V lost 3 bases and J 7 bases, leaving 12 bases between the germline ends. The CDR3 totals 14 residues. The CDR3 nucleotides are TGCGCCAGCAGCCAGGAGGGGGGGCTCGGGGAGCTGTTTTTT. It yields the protein CASSQEGGLGELFF.

The CDR3 loop is CSATGLSDTQYF. The CDR3 region has the DNA TGCAGTGCTACGGGACTCTCAGATACGCAGTATTTT. The chain has TRBV20-1 and TRBJ2-3; maybe TRBD2 (6 bases). The CDR3 runs to 12 residues. The germline V and J ends were trimmed by 4 bases and 4 bases, with 9 bases remaining between them. CDR1 is DFQATT and CDR2 is SNEGSKA in the germline V gene (reference sequence).

The V and J genes are TRBV20-1 and TRBJ2-4; 7 bases align to TRBD1. CDR3 length equals 17 residues. V lost 6 bases, J lost 3 bases, and 17 bases stayed unmatched. In germline, CDR1 is DFQATT, CDR2 SNEGSKA (reference sequence). This chain's CDR3 is CSANDRDSVMGKNIQYF. Written as DNA, the CDR3 is TGCAGTGCGAACGACAGGGATAGTGTAATGGGCAAAAACATTCAGTACTTC.

With respect to this clonotype: This could be a read error, since a much larger clone is one nucleotide away. The V gene is TRBV9, the J gene TRBJ2-2; no definite D call. The CDR3 totals 14 residues. Germline-derived CDR1 and CDR2 are SGDLS and YYNGEE. The CDR3 loop is CTSSVRTGGGELFF. The CDR3 bases are TGTACCAGCAGCGTCAGGACGGGCGGAGGGGAGCTGTTTTTT. The whole variable domain, filled in from reference TRBV9 and TRBJ2-2, reads DSGVTQTPKHLITATGQRVTLRCSPRSGDLSVYWYQQSLDQGLQFLIQYYNGEERAKGNILERFSAQQFPDLHSELNLSSLELGDSALYFCTSSVRTGGGELFFGEGSRLTVL.